The 24 T cell receptor beta chains presented below share a single source sample, sequenced in a study of T cell responses to AZD1222 COVID-19 vaccine. Method: immunoSEQ multiplex PCR; TCRdb's copy keeps in-frame clones and lacks some. Of 60,000 to 90,000 clones detected, over 75% appear once; the ten largest clones hold 18%. Sequenced material: peripheral blood, taken 28 days after the second AZD1222 dose. The receptors stem from an adult who received the AZD1222 COVID-19 vaccine.

The rearrangement uses TRBV14 and TRBJ1-1; D gene ambiguous. The CDR3 length is 11 residues. Germline V CDR1 and CDR2: SGHDN, FVKESK. V lost 7 bases and J 6 bases, leaving 9 bases between the germline ends. In nucleotides, the CDR3 is TGTGCCAGCATGGGTTCTTCTGAAGCTTTCTTT. This translates into CASMGSSEAFF. Together with reference TRBV14 and TRBJ1-1, the CDR3 gives the full variable domain: EAGVTQFPSHSVIEKGQTVTLRCDPISGHDNLYWYRRVMGKEIKFLLHFVKESKQDESGMPNNRFLAERTGGTYSTLKVQPAELEDSGVYFCASMGSSEAFFGQGTRLTVV.

This sequence joins TRBV20-1 and TRBJ1-2; 7 nucleotides match TRBD1. The germline V gene has CDR1 DFQATT and CDR2 SNEGSKA (reference sequence). This CDR3 spans 16 amino acids. The ends lost 3 bases at V and 4 bases at J; junction bases unmatched: 14. CDR3 sequence reads: CSASGGQKIRLYGYTF. The CDR3 nucleotides are TGCAGTGCTAGTGGGGGACAGAAGATTCGACTCTATGGCTACACCTTC.

The J gene is TRBJ1-5, the V gene TRBV7-9; D gene ambiguous. Trimming took off 5 bases at V and 5 bases at J, with 13 bases between the two ends. CDR1 and CDR2 from the germline V gene are SEHNR and FQNEAQ (reference sequence). This CDR3 comprises 14 residues. This CDR3 reads CASSARGSHQPQHF. CDR3 nucleotides: TGTGCCAGCAGCGCGCGGGGAAGTCATCAGCCCCAGCATTTT.

The rearrangement uses TRBV5-1 and TRBJ2-3, with D tentatively TRBD2 (5 bases). The V and J ends lost 0 bases and 4 bases respectively, with 9 bases between them. Germline values: CDR1 SGHRS, CDR2 YFSETQ. The CDR3 is 14 amino acids. CDR3: CASSLGTRSDTQYF. In DNA, the CDR3 is TGCGCCAGCAGCTTGGGTACTAGGTCAGATACGCAGTATTTT.

The V gene is TRBV19, the J gene TRBJ1-2; 8 bases fit TRBD1. The germline CDR1 and CDR2 sequences are LNHDA and SQIVND (reference sequence). CDR3 length: 14 residues. V was clipped by 3 bases and J by 6 bases; unmatched bases: 6. In DNA form, the CDR3 reads TGTGCCAGTAGTATCCAAGACAGGGGCAATGGCTACACCTTC. It specifies CASSIQDRGNGYTF.

CDR3 bases: TGTGCCAGCAGCCCAAGATACAGGGGTGAAGCTTTCTTT. It translates to CASSPRYRGEAFF. The rearrangement uses TRBV11-2 and TRBJ1-1, with 7 bases identical to TRBD1. CDR1 and CDR2 from the germline V gene are SGHAT and FQNNGV. The trim removed 5 bases at V and 7 bases at J, leaving 7 bases unmatched. The CDR3 is made up of 13 amino acids.

The chain carries TRBV14 and TRBJ2-1; unclear D gene. CDR1 and CDR2 from the germline V gene are SGHDN and FVKESK. Trimming pared 1 base from V and 4 bases from J, leaving 11 bases between. CDR3 length: 15 amino acids. The CDR3 region is CASSQGGDGYNEQFF. In nucleotides, the CDR3 is TGTGCCAGCAGCCAAGGTGGGGATGGGTACAATGAGCAGTTCTTC.

The rearrangement joins TRBV27 to TRBJ2-7; a possible D gene is TRBD2 (5 bases). This CDR3 contains 12 residues. Trimming removed 4 bases from V and 7 bases from J, with 11 bases in between. Germline loops: CDR1 MNHEY, CDR2 SMNVEV (reference sequence). The DNA for the CDR3 is TGTGCCAGCAGTTCGACACTAGGGGAGCAGTACTTC. It encodes CASSSTLGEQYF.

This sequence joins TRBV5-1 and TRBJ1-5; perhaps TRBD1 as D (5 bases). Germline V lookup: CDR1 SGHRS, CDR2 YFSETQ. The CDR3 has 15 amino acids. V gave up 4 bases and J gave up 0 bases, with 11 bases separating them. CDR3 sequence: CASSPGRNSNQPQHF. The CDR3 bases are TGCGCCAGCAGCCCGGGACGGAATAGCAATCAGCCCCAGCATTTT.

J is TRBJ1-2 and V is TRBV12-3 or TRBV12-4, with a tentative D call TRBD1 (6 bases). The CDR3 totals 13 residues. Deletions cut 3 bases from V and 7 bases from J, with 12 bases between. The CDR3 here is CASSFAGARGYTF. CDR3 in DNA: TGTGCCAGCAGTTTTGCGGGGGCTCGTGGCTACACCTTC.

J is TRBJ1-1 and V is TRBV9, with a possible D match to TRBD1 (5 bases). The length of the CDR3 is 18 residues. Trimming pared 0 bases from V and 1 base from J, leaving 19 bases between. The V gene's germline CDR1 is SGDLS and CDR2 YYNGEE. CDR3: CASSVDFYGGWKNTEAFF. Written as DNA, the CDR3 is TGTGCCAGCAGCGTAGATTTTTATGGGGGATGGAAGAACACTGAAGCTTTCTTT.

The rearrangement joins TRBV10-1 to TRBJ2-7, with TRBD1 matching 7 bases. The CDR3 covers 16 residues. CDR1 and CDR2 from the germline V gene are WNHNN and SYGVQD (reference sequence). With 4 bases clipped from V and 0 bases from J, the junction kept 9 bases outside the gene matches. The CDR3 sequence: CASSAGTAYSSYEQYF. DNA for the CDR3: TGCGCCAGCAGTGCCGGGACAGCCTATAGCTCCTACGAGCAGTACTTC.

The rearrangement links TRBV2 to TRBJ1-2, with 9 bases aligning to TRBD1. This CDR3 spans 17 amino acids. With 4 bases clipped from V and 8 bases from J, the junction kept 17 bases outside the gene matches. Germline V gives CDR1 SNHLY, CDR2 FYNNEI. The CDR3 DNA follows: TGTGCCAGCAGTGGCGGGACAGGGAGCCCGATAAGTGCCGGCTACACCTTC. It yields the protein CASSGGTGSPISAGYTF.

This clone was found once. This chain connects TRBV4-1 to TRBJ2-7, with D perhaps being TRBD1 or TRBD2 (6 bases each). Trimming left V 0 bases short and J 6 bases short, with 12 bases between. The CDR3 length is 14 residues. Germline V gene sequence: CDR1 MGHRA, CDR2 YSYEKL. CDR3 protein: CASSQDRRGAEQYF. The CDR3 DNA reads as TGCGCCAGCAGCCAAGATCGGAGGGGGGCCGAGCAGTACTTC.

This clone was seen only once. The chain is built from TRBV7-2 and TRBJ2-3, with D possibly TRBD1 on 5 matching bases. CDR1 and CDR2 from the germline V gene are SGHTA and FQGNSA. V was shortened by 9 bases and J by 5 bases, with 18 bases between the two germline ends. This CDR3 has 14 residues. CDR3 protein: CASEAIRRGDTQYF. CDR3 nucleotides: TGTGCCAGTGAGGCTATCCGTAGGGGAGATACGCAGTATTTT.

V gene TRBV3-1 (or the pseudogene TRBV3-2) combines with J gene TRBJ1-6; maybe TRBD1 (6 bases). This CDR3 contains 14 residues. V was cut by 6 bases and J by 10 bases, with 16 bases left in between. CDR1 is LGHDT and CDR2 is YNNKEL in the germline V gene (reference sequence). The CDR3 region is CASSPPGGRSPLHF. In DNA, the CDR3 is TGTGCCAGCAGTCCCCCGGGGGGCCGGTCACCCCTCCACTTT.

This chain uses TRBV4-2 with TRBJ1-5; D is ambiguous. CDR3 length equals 12 residues. Trimming left V 7 bases short and J 5 bases short, with 9 bases between. Germline CDR1 reads LGHNA; CDR2 reads YNFKEQ. CDR3 protein: CASNSVDQPQHF. CDR3 in DNA: TGTGCCAGCAATTCGGTAGATCAGCCCCAGCATTTT.

The chain recombines TRBV11-2 with TRBJ2-3; no definite D call. V lost 5 bases and J 1 base, leaving 1 base between the germline ends. The CDR3 totals 11 residues. CDR1 SGHAT and CDR2 FQNNGV come from the germline V gene. As DNA, the CDR3 is TGTGCCAGCAGCCGCACAGATACGCAGTATTTT. Encoded protein: CASSRTDTQYF.

This clone has only a few counts. This chain links TRBV10-1 with TRBJ2-5; 10 bases align to TRBD2. Germline CDR1 WNHNN, CDR2 SYGVQD (reference sequence). The CDR3 is 14 amino acids. V shed 2 bases, J shed 5 bases, and the junction held 2 bases outside the gene matches. CDR3 residues: CASSEGLAAETQYF. The CDR3 DNA reads TGCGCCAGCAGTGAGGGACTAGCGGCGGAGACCCAGTACTTC.

A single count supports this clone. This chain links TRBV3-1 (or the pseudogene TRBV3-2) with TRBJ2-6; no clear D gene. There are 15 residues in the CDR3. Trimming left V 2 bases short and J 1 base short, with 6 bases between. Germline values: CDR1 LGHDT, CDR2 YNNKEL (reference sequence). The CDR3 loop is CASSQSASGANVLTF. The CDR3, as DNA: TGTGCCAGCAGCCAATCTGCGTCTGGGGCCAACGTCCTGACTTTC.

This chain connects TRBV5-6 to TRBJ1-1; a weak D match, TRBD1 (5 bases). Trimming left V 2 bases short and J 5 bases short, with 13 bases between. Per germline, CDR1 SGHDT and CDR2 YYEEEE. The CDR3 totals 14 residues. CDR3 region: CASSFRSGRTEAFF. Here the CDR3 DNA reads TGTGCCAGCAGCTTTAGGTCAGGGAGGACTGAAGCTTTCTTT.

This chain connects TRBV5-1 to TRBJ1-3, with TRBD1 matching over 7 bases. CDR1 is SGHRS, CDR2 YFSETQ, per germline. The V segment lost 5 bases and the J segment 10 bases; nucleotides outside the gene matches: 6. The CDR3 sequence is 12 residues long. CDR3 nucleotides: TGCGCCAGCAGGGACAGGTCGTCAACCATATATTTT. Its translation is CASRDRSSTIYF.

The rearrangement links TRBV5-1 to TRBJ1-1; 7 positions agree with TRBD1. In germline, CDR1 is SGHRS, CDR2 YFSETQ. V lost 5 bases and J lost 1; bases outside the gene matches: 2. The CDR3 sequence is 13 residues long. The CDR3 nucleotides are TGCGCCAGCAGACCAGGGGGGAACACTGAAGCTTTCTTT. It encodes CASRPGGNTEAFF.

V usage is TRBV5-1 and J usage is TRBJ2-2; 7 nucleotides agree with TRBD1. The J segment lost 1 base and the V segment lost 7 bases, leaving 4 bases of the junction unmatched. The CDR3 extends over 14 amino acids. CDR1 is SGHRS, CDR2 YFSETQ, per germline. The CDR3 DNA is TGCGCCAGCTCCCGACAGGGGAACACCGGGGAGCTGTTTTTT. It encodes CASSRQGNTGELFF.